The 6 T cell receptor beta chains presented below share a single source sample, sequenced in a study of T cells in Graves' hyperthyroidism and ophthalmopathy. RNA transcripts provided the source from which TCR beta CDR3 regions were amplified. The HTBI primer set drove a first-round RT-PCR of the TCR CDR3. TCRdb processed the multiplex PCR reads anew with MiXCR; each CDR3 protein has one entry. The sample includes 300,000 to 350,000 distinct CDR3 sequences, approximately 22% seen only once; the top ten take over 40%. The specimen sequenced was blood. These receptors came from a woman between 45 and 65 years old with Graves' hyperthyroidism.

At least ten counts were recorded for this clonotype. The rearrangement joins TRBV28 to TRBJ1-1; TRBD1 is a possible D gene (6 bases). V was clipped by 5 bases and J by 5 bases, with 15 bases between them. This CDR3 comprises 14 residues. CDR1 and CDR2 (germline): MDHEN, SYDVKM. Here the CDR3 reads CASSPPTGSTEAFF. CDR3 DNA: TGTGCCAGCAGTCCCCCAACAGGGAGTACTGAAGCTTTCTTT.

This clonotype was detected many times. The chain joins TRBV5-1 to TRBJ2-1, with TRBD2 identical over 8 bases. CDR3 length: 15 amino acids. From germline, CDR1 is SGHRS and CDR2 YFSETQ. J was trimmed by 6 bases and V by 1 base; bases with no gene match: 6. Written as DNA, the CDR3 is TGCGCCAGCAGCTTGATGGCGGGAGGTGCCAATGAGCAGTTCTTC. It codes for CASSLMAGGANEQFF. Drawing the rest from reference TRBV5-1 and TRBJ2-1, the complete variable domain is KAGVTQTPRYLIKTRGQQVTLSCSPISGHRSVSWYQQTPGQGLQFLFEYFSETQRNKGNFPGRFSGRQFSNSRSEMNVSTLELGDSALYLCASSLMAGGANEQFFGPGTRLTVL.

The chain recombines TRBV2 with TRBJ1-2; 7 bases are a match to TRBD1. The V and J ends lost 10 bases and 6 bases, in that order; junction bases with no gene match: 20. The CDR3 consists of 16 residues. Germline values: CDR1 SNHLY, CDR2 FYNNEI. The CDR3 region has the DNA TGTGCCACCACAAGGGCGAGGGGGCTTGCTAGGAATGGCTACACCTTC. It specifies CATTRARGLARNGYTF. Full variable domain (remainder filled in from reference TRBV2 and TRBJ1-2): EPEVTQTPSHQVTQMGQEVILRCVPISNHLYFYWYRQILGQKVEFLVSFYNNEISEKSEIFDDQFSVERPDGSNFTLKIRSTKLEDSAMYFCATTRARGLARNGYTFGSGTRLTVV.

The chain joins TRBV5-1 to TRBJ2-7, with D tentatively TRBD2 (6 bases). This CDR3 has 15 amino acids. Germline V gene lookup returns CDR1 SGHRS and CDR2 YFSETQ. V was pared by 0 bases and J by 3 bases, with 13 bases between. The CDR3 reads CASSLAATSSYEQYF. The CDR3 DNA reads TGCGCCAGCAGCTTGGCCGCTACTAGCAGCTACGAGCAGTACTTC.

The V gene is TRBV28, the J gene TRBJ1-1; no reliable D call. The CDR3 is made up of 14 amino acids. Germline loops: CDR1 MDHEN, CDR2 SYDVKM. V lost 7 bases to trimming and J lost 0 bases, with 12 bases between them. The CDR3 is CASTQDGLNTEAFF. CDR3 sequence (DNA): TGTGCCAGCACCCAGGACGGTTTGAACACTGAAGCTTTCTTT.

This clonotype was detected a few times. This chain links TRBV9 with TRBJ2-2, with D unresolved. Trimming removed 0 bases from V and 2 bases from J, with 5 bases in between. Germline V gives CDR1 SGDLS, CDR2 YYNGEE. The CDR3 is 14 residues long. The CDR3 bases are TGTGCCAGCAGCGTAGGAGTCAACACCGGGGAGCTGTTTTTT. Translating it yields CASSVGVNTGELFF.